Judged by abundance, the clone carrying this T cell receptor beta chain is medium-sized. Per germline, CDR1 LNHDA and CDR2 SQIVND (reference sequence). The CDR3 totals 17 residues. Trimming took 5 bases from V and 4 from J, leaving 20 bases between them. BIOMED2 TRB-A/B primer pools were used in multiplex TRB PCR. TCRdb analysed the multiplex PCR reads with MiXCR anew, one entry per CDR3 protein. The sample includes about 8,000 distinct CDR3 sequences, 26% of them seen just once. The record originates from a study of T and B cells in COVID-19 patients. Study at large: Median age was approximately 35 years in the recovered cohort and around 63 years in the active-infection cohort.

TRB was amplified from about 250-500 ng of blood genomic DNA. V gene TRBV19 combines with J gene TRBJ2-2, with D possibly TRBD2 on 7 matching bases. Sequencing was done on a sample of blood. The clonotype originates from a human donor with active COVID-19. The CDR3 sequence: CASSLPLGGGLTGELFF. CDR3 DNA sequence: TGTGCCAGTAGTCTCCCCCTGGGCGGGGGCCTCACCGGGGAGCTGTTTTTT. Using reference TRBV19 and TRBJ2-2 for the parts outside the CDR3, the full variable domain is DGGITQSPKYLFRKEGQNVTLSCEQNLNHDAMYWYRQDPGQGLRLIYYSQIVNDFQKGDIAEGYSVSREKKESFPLTVTSAQKNPTAFYLCASSLPLGGGLTGELFFGEGSRLTVL.